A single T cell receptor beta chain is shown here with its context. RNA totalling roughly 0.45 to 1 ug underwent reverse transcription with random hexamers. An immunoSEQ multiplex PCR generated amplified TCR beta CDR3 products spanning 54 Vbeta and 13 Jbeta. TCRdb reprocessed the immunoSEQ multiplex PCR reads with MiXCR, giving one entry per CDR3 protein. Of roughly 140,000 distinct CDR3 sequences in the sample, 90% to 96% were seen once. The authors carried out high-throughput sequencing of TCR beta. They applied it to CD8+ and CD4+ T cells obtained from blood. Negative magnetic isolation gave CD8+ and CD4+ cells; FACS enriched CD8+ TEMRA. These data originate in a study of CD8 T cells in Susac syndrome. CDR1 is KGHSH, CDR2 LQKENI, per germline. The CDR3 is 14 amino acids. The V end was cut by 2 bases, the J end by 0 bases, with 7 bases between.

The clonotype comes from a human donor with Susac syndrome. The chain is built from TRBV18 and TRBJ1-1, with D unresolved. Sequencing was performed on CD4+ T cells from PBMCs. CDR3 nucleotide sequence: TGTGCCAGCTCACCAGTCGCAGTGAACACTGAAGCTTTCTTT. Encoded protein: CASSPVAVNTEAFF.